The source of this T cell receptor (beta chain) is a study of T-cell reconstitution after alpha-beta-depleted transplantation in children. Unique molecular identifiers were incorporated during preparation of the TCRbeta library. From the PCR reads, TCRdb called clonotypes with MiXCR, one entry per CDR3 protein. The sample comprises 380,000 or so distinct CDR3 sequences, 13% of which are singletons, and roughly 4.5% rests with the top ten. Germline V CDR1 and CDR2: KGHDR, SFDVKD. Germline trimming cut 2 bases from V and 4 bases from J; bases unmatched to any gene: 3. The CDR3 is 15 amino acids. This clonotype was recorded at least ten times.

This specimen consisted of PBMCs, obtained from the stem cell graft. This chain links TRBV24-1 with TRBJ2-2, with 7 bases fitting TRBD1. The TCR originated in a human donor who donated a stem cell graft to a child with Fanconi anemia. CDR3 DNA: TGTGCCACCAGTGATTCGACAGGGCTCACCGGGGAGCTGTTTTTT. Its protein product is CATSDSTGLTGELFF.